This T cell receptor (beta chain) was identified in a study of blood T cell repertoires in COVID-19. About the research overall: COVID-19 samples from acute and convalescent phases originated in the United States, Italy and Spain. The analysed material was cDNA or gDNA that came from T cells, B-cell-depleted T cells, or PBMCs.

Some clones are missing from TCRdb's copy, which holds only in-frame ones; the method was immunoSEQ multiplex PCR. The sample carries more than 200,000 clones, 70% to 90% recorded once. Looked up from germline, CDR1 is LNHDA and CDR2 is SQIVND (reference sequence). This CDR3 comprises 14 residues. V was shortened by 5 bases and J by 8 bases, with 13 bases between the two germline ends. The sequenced material came from peripheral blood. The chain has TRBV19 and TRBJ1-6; D possibly corresponds to TRBD1 (6 bases). This receptor was identified in a man older than 75 with acute or convalescent COVID-19. The DNA of the CDR3 is TGTGCCAGTAGTTCCGGCAGGGGTGATTCACCCCTCCACTTT. This sequence encodes CASSSGRGDSPLHF. The full variable domain, with the rest looked up from reference TRBV19 and TRBJ1-6, is DGGITQSPKYLFRKEGQNVTLSCEQNLNHDAMYWYRQDPGQGLRLIYYSQIVNDFQKGDIAEGYSVSREKKESFPLTVTSAQKNPTAFYLCASSSGRGDSPLHFGNGTRLTVT.